This TCR beta chain came from a study of blood T cell repertoires in COVID-19. Study information: Collection of acute and convalescent COVID-19 samples took place in the United States, Italy and Spain. Sample material is recorded as cDNA or gDNA derived from T cells, B-cell-depleted T cells, or PBMCs.

The sample holds one count of this clone. V lost 1 base, J lost 3 bases, and 4 bases stayed unmatched. Germline lookup yields CDR1 SGHKS and CDR2 YYEKEE (reference sequence). This CDR3 comprises 14 residues. Per the original methods: Estimation of nucleated cell counts was performed using reference gene primer amplification. Produced via immunoSEQ multiplex PCR; TCRdb's table is partial and in-frame only. V, J and clone size are taken as reported in that table, and D and trimming were inferred from the DNA itself. Among about 370,000 clones, around 90% were seen once, and the ten largest hold about 6.5%.

The TCR originated in a man younger than 30 with active or convalescent COVID-19. This chain joins TRBV5-5 and TRBJ2-7; 7 bases map to TRBD2. The sequenced sample consisted of peripheral blood. CDR3 coding DNA: TGTGCCAGCAGCTTGTGGTCTAGCGGCTACGAGCAGTACTTC. The encoded protein is CASSLWSSGYEQYF.